This record looks at one TCR beta chain sequence and its context. Its antigen is currently unknown. Staining for CD45RO/CCR7/CD25/CD127/CD95/CD27 allowed sorting of CD4+ naive, central memory, regulatory and stem cell-like memory cells. All of the sorted populations showed purity greater than 98%. The record originates from a study of beta chain features in type 1 diabetes. Study results and limitations: Sampled from patients, naive, central memory and Treg TCRB repertoires appeared more similar than those sampled from healthy donors. Shortening that was moderate but significant affected the TCRB CDR3s of Type 1 diabetes patients in all four CD4+ subsets. Reduced insertions and increased deletions marked VDJ junctions in type 1 diabetes patients.

Expressed TCRB transcripts were sequenced because the entire RNA isolate underwent reverse transcription. The assay was immunoSEQ multiplex PCR, and TCRdb's table has in-frame clones only and misses some. Of 200,000 to 250,000 clones in the sample, 14% are singletons; the top ten hold 0.015% to 0.02%. The ends were cut back, 7 bases at V and 2 bases at J, with 20 bases in the middle. Germline CDR1 SNHLY, CDR2 FYNNEI. This CDR3 is 17 amino acids long. The rearrangement uses TRBV2 and TRBJ2-2; the D gene is possibly TRBD2 (6 bases). The specimen was naive CD4+ T cells from blood. The source of this sequence is a man aged 25-45 years with type 1 diabetes. The CDR3 is CASIGGLGLRNTGELFF. The CDR3 DNA sequence: TGTGCCAGCATAGGCGGCCTGGGACTGAGAAACACCGGGGAGCTGTTTTTT.